Listed below are T cell receptor beta chains from one sample, sequenced in a study of blood T cell repertoires in COVID-19. Only in-frame clones appear in the TCRdb table, and some are missing; sequencing was by immunoSEQ multiplex PCR. The table has over 300,000 clones, roughly 85% seen once. Sequenced input: peripheral blood. The receptors were gathered from a human donor in a cohort sampled during active COVID-19. CDR3s include the opening cysteine and the closing phenylalanine or tryptophan. Each record gives: V gene, J gene, CDR3 protein.

V: TRBV24-1; J: TRBJ1-2; CDR3: CATSDPRGYGYTF
V: TRBV7-3; J: TRBJ2-2; CDR3: CASSLNGGRLGELFF
V: TRBV27; J: TRBJ2-4; CDR3: CASSPQATKNIQYF
V: TRBV4-1; J: TRBJ2-1; CDR3: CASSQGWTSGNEQFF
V: TRBV11-2; J: TRBJ2-7; CDR3: CASSLPFTGQGSYEQYF
V: TRBV29-1; J: TRBJ1-2; CDR3: CSSWGQGGGYTF
V: TRBV5-1; J: TRBJ2-1; CDR3: CASSLGASSYNEQFF
V: TRBV5-1; J: TRBJ1-2; CDR3: CASHPEAGGNYGYTF
V: TRBV30; J: TRBJ2-3; CDR3: CAWSVSGGTTDTQYF
V: TRBV19; J: TRBJ2-1; CDR3: CASRWLAGNEQFF
V: TRBV9; J: TRBJ1-2; CDR3: CASSVVSGTNYGYTF
V: TRBV9; J: TRBJ2-1; CDR3: CASSVGGGSHNEQFF
V: TRBV20-1; J: TRBJ2-3; CDR3: CSAHTDTQYF
V: TRBV10-2; J: TRBJ2-7; CDR3: CASSHRDRGYEQYF
V: TRBV6-5; J: TRBJ1-1; CDR3: CASVNDRGMNTEAFF
V: TRBV5-1; J: TRBJ2-7; CDR3: CASSEMGGSYEQYF
V: TRBV29-1; J: TRBJ1-2; CDR3: CSVEAVDGYTF
V: TRBV6-5; J: TRBJ2-1; CDR3: CASSYSQISYNEQFF
V: TRBV5-1; J: TRBJ1-4; CDR3: CASSDRDRGYEKLFF
V: TRBV10-1; J: TRBJ2-4; CDR3: CASSEMTGELSIQYF
V: TRBV20-1; J: TRBJ1-3; CDR3: CSARQGNTIYF
V: TRBV10-3; J: TRBJ1-1; CDR3: CAISESTYEAFF
V: TRBV24-1; J: TRBJ2-2; CDR3: CATRGTGANTGELFF
V: TRBV14; J: TRBJ1-4; CDR3: CASSRRGFGEKLFF
V: TRBV9; J: TRBJ1-2; CDR3: CASSVRTGNGYTF
V: TRBV4-2; J: TRBJ2-7; CDR3: CASSPDLTRDSSYEQYF
V: TRBV5-1; J: TRBJ1-1; CDR3: CASTGVGTEAFF
V: TRBV6-2/TRBV6-3; J: TRBJ2-7; CDR3: CASSQKLEQYF
V: TRBV30; J: TRBJ1-3; CDR3: CAWSIDRTGGRNTIYF
V: TRBV18; J: TRBJ1-2; CDR3: CASSPQGQGGGYTF
V: TRBV24-1; J: TRBJ2-7; CDR3: CATSDPDRDEQYF
V: TRBV7-3; J: TRBJ2-1; CDR3: CASSLVGDSYNEQFF
V: TRBV4-1; J: TRBJ1-2; CDR3: CASSLDRGPTVNAYGYTF
V: TRBV2; J: TRBJ1-6; CDR3: CASSYDRGNSPLHF
V: TRBV30; J: TRBJ1-5; CDR3: CAWSLAPNQPQHF
V: TRBV6-5; J: TRBJ1-4; CDR3: CASSYSPGEEKLFF
V: TRBV5-4; J: TRBJ1-2; CDR3: CASSLDGRREGYTF
V: TRBV27; J: TRBJ2-1; CDR3: CASKSSSYEQFF
V: TRBV5-1; J: TRBJ2-3; CDR3: CASSLPGQLTDTQYF
V: TRBV18; J: TRBJ1-6; CDR3: CASSPGHLSSYNSPLHF
V: TRBV5-5; J: TRBJ2-1; CDR3: CASGPGTSGGDEQFF
V: TRBV20-1; J: TRBJ2-7; CDR3: CSASISSGLAGGHGEQYF
V: TRBV15; J: TRBJ2-1; CDR3: CATLAGNEQFF
V: TRBV6-5; J: TRBJ2-7; CDR3: CASRGSSMKQYF
V: TRBV6-5; J: TRBJ1-2; CDR3: CASSYPPGTDGYTF
V: TRBV7-2; J: TRBJ1-5; CDR3: CASSLFASSNQPQHF
V: TRBV5-8; J: TRBJ1-4; CDR3: CASSPWGGAREKLFF
V: TRBV5-1; J: TRBJ2-2; CDR3: CASSLWGLNTGELFF
V: TRBV7-2; J: TRBJ2-7; CDR3: CASSTTGAPTFEQYF
V: TRBV2; J: TRBJ1-6; CDR3: CASSERTGDNSPLHF
V: TRBV10-3; J: TRBJ2-7; CDR3: CAISESTYFQGWNEQYF
V: TRBV5-1; J: TRBJ2-7; CDR3: CASSREGFGLSYEQYF
V: TRBV6-5; J: TRBJ2-7; CDR3: CASDRGFYEQYF
V: TRBV6-2/TRBV6-3; J: TRBJ1-2; CDR3: CASSYSAGANYGYTF
V: TRBV12-3/TRBV12-4; J: TRBJ1-2; CDR3: CASSARQYGYTF
V: TRBV5-1; J: TRBJ2-3; CDR3: CASRGTSGTSTDTQYF
V: TRBV28; J: TRBJ1-1; CDR3: CASSPTGIITEAFF
V: TRBV11-3; J: TRBJ2-5; CDR3: CASSPTNVGRETQYF
V: TRBV30; J: TRBJ2-7; CDR3: CAWSVLTYEQYF